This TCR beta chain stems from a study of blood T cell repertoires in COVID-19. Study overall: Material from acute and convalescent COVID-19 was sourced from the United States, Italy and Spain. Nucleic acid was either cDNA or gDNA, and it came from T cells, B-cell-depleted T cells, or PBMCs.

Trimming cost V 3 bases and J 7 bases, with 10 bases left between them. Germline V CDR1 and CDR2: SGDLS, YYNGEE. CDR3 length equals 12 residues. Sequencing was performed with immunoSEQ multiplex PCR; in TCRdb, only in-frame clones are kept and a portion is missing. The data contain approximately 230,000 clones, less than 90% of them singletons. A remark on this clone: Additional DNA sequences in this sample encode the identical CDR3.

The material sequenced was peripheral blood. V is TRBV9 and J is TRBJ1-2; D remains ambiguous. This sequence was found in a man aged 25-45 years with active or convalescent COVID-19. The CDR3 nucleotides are TGTGCCAGCAGCGGCCGAAGCGGTGGCTACACCTTC. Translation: CASSGRSGGYTF.